The present T cell receptor beta chain was sequenced within a study of T cell changes during pregnancy in multiple sclerosis. The method was immunoSEQ multiplex PCR; TCRdb's version includes in-frame clones alone and lacks a portion of them. This sample carries around 97,000 clones, roughly nine tenths of them seen once, and the ten largest clones take 0.93%. J gave up 5 bases and V 6 bases, and 9 bases lay outside the gene matches. Looked up from germline, CDR1 is MDHEN and CDR2 is SYDVKM. This CDR3 comprises 14 residues. The receptor was derived from a female donor with multiple sclerosis, enrolled in a pregnancy study. The chain is built from TRBV28 and TRBJ2-7, with TRBD2 matching over 8 bases. Sequences were derived from peripheral blood, sampled after pregnancy. For the CDR3, the DNA is TGTGCCAGCAGCTTGACCGGACTAGCAAACGAGCAGTACTTC. This sequence encodes CASSLTGLANEQYF.